This T cell receptor beta chain was captured in a study of technical replicates of blood from a few donors. This clone was seen more than once but under ten times. Profiling relied on immunoSEQ multiplex PCR, and the TCRdb table lists in-frame clones only, not all of them. The sample lists fewer than 85,000 clones; approximately 92% were seen once. The V gene's germline CDR1 is SGHAT and CDR2 FQNNGV. With 5 bases clipped from V and 6 bases from J, the junction kept 6 bases outside the gene matches. The CDR3 spans 13 residues. J is TRBJ2-7 and V is TRBV11-2; 8 nucleotides agree with TRBD1. The clonotype comes from a human donor in good health. The sample comprised T cells isolated from PBMCs. The CDR3 loop is CASSLQGAGEQYF. CDR3 nucleotides: TGTGCCAGCAGCCTGCAGGGGGCTGGCGAGCAGTACTTC. Based on the CDR3 plus reference TRBV11-2 and TRBJ2-7, the full variable domain is EAGVAQSPRYKIIEKRQSVAFWCNPISGHATLYWYQQILGQGPKLLIQFQNNGVVDDSQLPKDRFSAERLKGVDSTLKIQPAKLEDSAVYLCASSLQGAGEQYFGPGTRLTVT.